This T cell receptor (beta chain) emerged from a study of blood T cell repertoires in COVID-19. Turning to the study itself: Sites in the United States, Italy and Spain provided acute and convalescent COVID-19 samples. T cells, B-cell-depleted T cells, or PBMCs supplied cDNA or gDNA.

Source study methods: For nucleated cells, counts were estimated from reference gene primer amplification. The repertoire was sequenced with immunoSEQ multiplex PCR; TCRdb's copy has only in-frame clones and lacks some. V, J and clone size were drawn from that table, and D and trimming were deduced from the DNA. The table includes roughly 180,000 clones, roughly 86% detected once. Germline assignment: CDR1 SEHNR and CDR2 FQNEAQ (reference sequence). CDR3 length: 14 amino acids. Trimming pared 7 bases from V and 1 base from J, leaving 13 bases between. V usage is TRBV7-9 and J usage is TRBJ1-1, with a tentative D call TRBD1 (6 bases). This sequence originates from a woman in her thirties with active or convalescent COVID-19. The specimen was peripheral blood. CDR3 in DNA: TGTGCCAGCACACCGGGACAAGAGAACACTGAAGCTTTCTTT. Residues: CASTPGQENTEAFF.